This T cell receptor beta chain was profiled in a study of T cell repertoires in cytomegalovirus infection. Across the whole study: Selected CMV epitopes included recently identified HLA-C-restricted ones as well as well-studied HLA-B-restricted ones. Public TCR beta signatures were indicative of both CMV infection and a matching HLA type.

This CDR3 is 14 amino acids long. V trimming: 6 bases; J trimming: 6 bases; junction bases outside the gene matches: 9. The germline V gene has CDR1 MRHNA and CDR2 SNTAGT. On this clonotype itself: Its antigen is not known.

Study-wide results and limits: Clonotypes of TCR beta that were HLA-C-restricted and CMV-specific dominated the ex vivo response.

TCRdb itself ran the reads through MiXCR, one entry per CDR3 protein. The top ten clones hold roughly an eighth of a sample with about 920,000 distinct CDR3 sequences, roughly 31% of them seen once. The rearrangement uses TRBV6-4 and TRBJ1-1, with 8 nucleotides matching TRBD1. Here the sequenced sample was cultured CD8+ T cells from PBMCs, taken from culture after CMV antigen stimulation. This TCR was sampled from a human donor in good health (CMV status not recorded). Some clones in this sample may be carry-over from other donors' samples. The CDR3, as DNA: TGTGCCAGCAGCCCGGACAGGGAGTTTTCTGAAGCTTTCTTT. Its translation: CASSPDREFSEAFF.